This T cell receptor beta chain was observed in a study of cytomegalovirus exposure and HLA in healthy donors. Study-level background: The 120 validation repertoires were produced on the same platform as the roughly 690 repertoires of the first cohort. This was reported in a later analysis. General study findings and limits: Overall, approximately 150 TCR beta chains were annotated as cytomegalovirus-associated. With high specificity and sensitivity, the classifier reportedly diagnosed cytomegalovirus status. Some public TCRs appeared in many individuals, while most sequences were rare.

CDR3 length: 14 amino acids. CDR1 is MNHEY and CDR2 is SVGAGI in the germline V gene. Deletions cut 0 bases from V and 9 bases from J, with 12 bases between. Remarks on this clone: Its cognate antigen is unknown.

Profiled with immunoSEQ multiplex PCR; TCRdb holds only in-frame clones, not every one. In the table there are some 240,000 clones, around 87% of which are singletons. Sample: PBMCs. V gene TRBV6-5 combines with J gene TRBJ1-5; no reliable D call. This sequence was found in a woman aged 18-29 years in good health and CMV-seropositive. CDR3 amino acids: CASSYSAGNGPQHF. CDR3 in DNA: TGTGCCAGCAGTTACTCAGCGGGGAATGGGCCCCAGCATTTT.